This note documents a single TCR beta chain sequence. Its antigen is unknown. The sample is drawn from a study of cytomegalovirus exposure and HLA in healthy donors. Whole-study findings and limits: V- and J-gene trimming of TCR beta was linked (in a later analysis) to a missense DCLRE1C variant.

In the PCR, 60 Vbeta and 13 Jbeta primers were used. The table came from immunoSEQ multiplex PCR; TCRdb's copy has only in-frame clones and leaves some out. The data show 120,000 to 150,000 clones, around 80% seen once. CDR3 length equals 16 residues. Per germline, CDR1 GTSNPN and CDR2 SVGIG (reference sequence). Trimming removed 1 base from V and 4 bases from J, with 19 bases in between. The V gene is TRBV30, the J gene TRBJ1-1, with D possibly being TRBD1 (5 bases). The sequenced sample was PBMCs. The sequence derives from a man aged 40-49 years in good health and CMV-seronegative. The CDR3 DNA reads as TGTGCCTGGAGTGGGGGATCCGGGGGAAAACGCACTGAAGCTTTCTTT. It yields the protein CAWSGGSGGKRTEAFF.